This T cell receptor beta chain was captured by sequencing in a study of blood T cell repertoires in COVID-19. As originally analysed: Reference gene primer amplification gave nucleated cell count estimates. The assay was immunoSEQ multiplex PCR, and TCRdb's table has in-frame clones only and misses some. D and trimming were read from the DNA, whereas the V and J calls and clone size are those reported in that table. The sample includes 120,000 or so clones, around 90% of them seen just once. The CDR3 is made up of 15 amino acids. Germline V gene data show CDR1 as LGHDT and CDR2 as YNNKEL (reference sequence). V shed 4 bases and J shed 10 bases, with 17 bases lying between them.

The chain is built from TRBV3-1 (or the pseudogene TRBV3-2) and TRBJ1-6; tentative D call: TRBD1 (5 bases). Sequencing was done on a sample of peripheral blood. The TCR originated in a man aged 45-65 years with active COVID-19. CDR3 sequence: CASSLNRAGGSPLHF. The CDR3 DNA follows: TGTGCCAGCAGCCTCAATAGGGCCGGGGGGTCACCCCTCCACTTT.